The 20 T cell receptor beta chains given below trace back to one sample, sequenced in a study of CD8 T cells in cerebrospinal fluid in Alzheimer's disease. With the 10x single-cell sequencing reads reprocessed, TCRdb shows one record per CDR3 protein and no DNA. The sample has under 1,500 distinct CDR3 sequences. Sequenced input: cerebrospinal fluid. The receptors were sampled from a human donor in good health.

This clonotype is medium-sized by frequency. This chain links TRBV27 with TRBJ2-1; lacking DNA, the TRBD1 call made by TCRdb goes unchecked. CDR1 is MNHEY and CDR2 is SMNVEV in the germline V gene (reference sequence). The length of the CDR3 is 15 residues. This chain's CDR3 is CASSSYLDSYNEQFF.

This clonotype is called large based on its frequency. V gene TRBV7-2 combines with J gene TRBJ2-1; checking the TCRdb D call of TRBD2 is not possible without DNA. CDR1 and CDR2 from the germline V gene are SGHTA and FQGNSA. The length of the CDR3 is 15 residues. The CDR3 loop reads CASSLVSAGENEQFF.

By frequency, this clonotype is medium-sized. The CDR3 reads CASSLGDTGELFF. The rearrangement links TRBV12-3 or TRBV12-4 to TRBJ2-2. CDR3 length equals 13 residues.

The V call is TRBV11-2, the J call TRBJ1-1; TCRdb lists TRBD1, though no DNA is available to test this call. Germline V lookup: CDR1 SGHAT, CDR2 FQNNGV. The CDR3 spans 20 residues. The CDR3 sequence: CASSLQGCSAEHQSEEEAFF.

The gene calls are TRBV29-1 and TRBJ1-1. Germline V gene data show CDR1 as SQVTM and CDR2 as ANQGSEA. The CDR3 covers 12 residues. This CDR3 is CSARKANTEAFF.

This clonotype is labeled large based on frequency. The gene calls are TRBV12-3 or TRBV12-4 and TRBJ2-2; there is no DNA to check the TCRdb D call of TRBD2. The CDR3 has 14 amino acids. The CDR3 loop is CASSPGLVTGELFF.

This clonotype is called medium-sized (0.01 to 0.1%) based on its frequency. CDR3: CASSKDCRAEAFF. This chain links TRBV21-1 with TRBJ1-1. TRBV21-1 is classified as a pseudogene. CDR3 size: 13 residues.

The gene calls are TRBV30 and TRBJ1-2; the D call from TCRdb, TRBD1, cannot be confirmed without DNA. The CDR3 totals 15 residues. Looked up from germline, CDR1 is GTSNPN and CDR2 is SVGIG (reference sequence). The CDR3 loop is CAWSPYGGLTYGYTF.

V usage is TRBV7-2 and J usage is TRBJ1-4; TCRdb returns TRBD1, unconfirmable since there is no DNA. Germline assignment: CDR1 SGHTA and CDR2 FQGNSA. The CDR3 is made up of 15 amino acids. The CDR3 sequence is CASSQTGLANEKLFF.

This rearrangement joins TRBV18 to TRBJ2-3; TCRdb's D gene call, TRBD1, goes unchecked for lack of DNA. CDR3 length equals 16 residues. The germline V gene encodes CDR1 KGHSH and CDR2 LQKENI. Here the CDR3 reads CASSPLDREVADTQYF.

By frequency, this clonotype registers medium-sized. The J gene is TRBJ2-7, the V gene TRBV30; the D gene TCRdb calls, TRBD1, cannot be checked with no DNA. This CDR3 is built from 13 residues. CDR1 is GTSNPN, CDR2 SVGIG, per germline (reference sequence). The CDR3 protein is CAWSTGGSNEQYF.

The V gene is TRBV6-1, the J gene TRBJ2-3. Germline lookup yields CDR1 MNHNS and CDR2 SASEGT. This CDR3 region has 14 residues. This CDR3 is CASSEAYGTDTQYF.

This clonotype is deemed large by its frequency. The chain is built from TRBV27 and TRBJ1-1. The CDR3 runs 14 residues. CDR1 and CDR2 from the germline V gene are MNHEY and SMNVEV (reference sequence). The CDR3 is CASSPTNSRTEAFF.

Frequency places this clonotype as medium-sized (0.01 to 0.1%). CDR3 sequence reads: CSAVGGGTQYF. This rearrangement joins TRBV29-1 to TRBJ2-5; TCRdb gives TRBD1 as the D gene, but with no DNA this cannot be confirmed. CDR3 length: 11 residues. Germline CDR1 SQVTM, CDR2 ANQGSEA.

This clonotype is deemed medium-sized by its frequency. The CDR3 loop reads CASSLTTSTDTQYF. This rearrangement joins TRBV7-7 to TRBJ2-3. From germline, CDR1 is SSHAT and CDR2 FNYEAQ (reference sequence). This CDR3 is 14 amino acids long.

This clonotype is medium-sized (0.01 to 0.1%) by frequency. This chain links TRBV12-3 or TRBV12-4 with TRBJ2-1; TCRdb calls TRBD1, which cannot be checked without DNA. CDR3 size: 16 residues. This CDR3 is CASSLDRQGLGNEQFF.

This clonotype ranks as medium-sized in terms of frequency. The J gene is TRBJ1-3, the V gene TRBV10-3. This CDR3 is built from 13 residues. From germline, CDR1 is ENHRY and CDR2 SYGVKD. CDR3 amino acids: CAISEDAGNTIYF.

V gene TRBV20-1 combines with J gene TRBJ2-1; TCRdb selects TRBD1, and the lack of DNA leaves this call unchecked. Per the germline V gene, CDR1 is DFQATT and CDR2 is SNEGSKA (reference sequence). The CDR3 spans 16 residues. CDR3 protein: CSATPFQAGVLNEQFF.

The J gene is TRBJ2-1, the V gene TRBV19; the TRBD1 assignment by TCRdb is unverifiable without DNA. CDR1 and CDR2 (germline): LNHDA, SQIVND (reference sequence). This CDR3 has 11 amino acids. The CDR3 spells CASLRGFEQFF.

This clonotype is labeled medium-sized based on frequency. The rearrangement links TRBV19 to TRBJ1-5; TCRdb indicates TRBD1, and absent DNA this call remains unverified. Germline CDR1 LNHDA, CDR2 SQIVND (reference sequence). This CDR3 is 17 amino acids long. The chain's CDR3 is CASGRPSRDRGNQPQHF.